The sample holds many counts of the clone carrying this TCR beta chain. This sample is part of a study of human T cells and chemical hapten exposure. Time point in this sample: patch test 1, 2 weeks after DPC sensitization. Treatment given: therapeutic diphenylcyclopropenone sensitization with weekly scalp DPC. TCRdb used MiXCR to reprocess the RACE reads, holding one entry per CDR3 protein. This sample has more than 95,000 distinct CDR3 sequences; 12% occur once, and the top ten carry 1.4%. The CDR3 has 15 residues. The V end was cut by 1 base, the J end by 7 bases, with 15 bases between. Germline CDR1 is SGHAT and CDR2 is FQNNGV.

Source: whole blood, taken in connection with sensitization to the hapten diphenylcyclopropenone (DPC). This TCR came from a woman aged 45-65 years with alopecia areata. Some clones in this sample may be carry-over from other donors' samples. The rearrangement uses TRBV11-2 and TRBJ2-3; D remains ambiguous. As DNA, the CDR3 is TGTGCCAGCAGCTTAGTCTCTGTCTACAGTAATACGCAGTATTTT. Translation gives CASSLVSVYSNTQYF.